This T cell receptor (beta chain) was sequenced during a study of response to subunit inactivated influenza vaccine. Study conclusions and caveats: The authors offered the suggestion that each seasonal influenza vaccination recruits few new T cells.

This clonotype was picked up many times. Its antigen is still unknown. TCRdb re-called the RT-PCR reads through MiXCR, storing one row per CDR3 protein. This table holds approximately 170,000 distinct CDR3 sequences, around 14% found once. The CDR3 has 12 residues. Trimming shortened V by 3 bases and J by 6 bases, and 7 bases separated the two germline ends. This chain uses TRBV12-3 or TRBV12-4 with TRBJ2-3; D ambiguous. The receptor comes from a man aged 45-65 years who received an inactivated influenza vaccine. The input for sequencing was CD8+ T cells sorted from PBMCs, taken 5 days after vaccination. CDR3: CASSFGLDTQYF. CDR3 DNA: TGTGCCAGCAGTTTTGGGCTCGATACGCAGTATTTT.